This TCR beta chain was retrieved from a study of blood T cell repertoires in COVID-19. Study in general: The United States, Italy and Spain provided the acute and convalescent COVID-19 samples.

In the source study's methods: Reference gene primer amplification in the assay estimated nucleated cell counts. TCRdb's copy holds only in-frame clones and misses some; the assay was immunoSEQ multiplex PCR. V, J and clone size reflect that table, while D and trimming were determined from the DNA. The sample consists of fewer than 350,000 clones, approximately 86% of them appearing once. Participants were aged roughly 18 to 90 years from roughly 26 US areas. Assignments of participants to cohorts depended upon their own reported clinical history. The sequence derives from a middle-aged woman with acute COVID-19. The specimen sequenced was PBMCs or T cells enriched from blood (not recorded which).

The CDR3 DNA sequence: TGTGCCAGCACTAGAGACCAGGGGGCGGGGGAGCTGTTTTTT. Its protein product is CASTRDQGAGELFF. This chain uses TRBV7-2 with TRBJ2-2, with 8 bases that match TRBD1. The V gene's germline CDR1 is SGHTA and CDR2 FQGNSA. The CDR3 is made up of 14 amino acids. The junction had 9 bases not matched to a gene; V was cut back by 7 bases and J by 8 bases.